The clone carrying this T cell receptor beta chain was observed a few times. The antigen remains unidentified. This specimen belongs to a study of shared clonotypes between healthy human individuals. General study results and limits: Naive subsets tended to show greater estimated richness than memory subsets.

It was into CD45RA+ naive and CD45RA-negative memory subsets that the CD4+ cells were split. Using about 190 ng DNA, about 29,000 T cell genomes, the sorted-subset replicate PCRs were run. Assay: immunoSEQ multiplex PCR; the TCRdb copy retains only in-frame clones and omits some. Of about 1 million clones in the sample, about 75% are singletons; the top ten hold about 1.5%. Sequencing input: memory CD4+ T cells sorted from blood. Subset given: CD45RA-negative fraction. This TCR came from a man aged 18-30 years in good health.

CDR3 loop: CASSRTTTDTQYF. The CDR3 bases are TGTGCCAGCAGCCGAACTACGACAGATACGCAGTATTTT. The chain carries TRBV7-2 and TRBJ2-3; D gene unclear. This CDR3 contains 13 residues. Trimming stripped 5 bases from V and 3 bases from J, with 9 bases between. Germline assignment: CDR1 SGHTA and CDR2 FQGNSA.